This record concerns one T cell receptor (beta chain) sequence. The sample comes from a study of blood T cell repertoires in COVID-19. Study summary: Samples representing acute and convalescent COVID-19 were sourced from the United States, Italy and Spain.

Trimming left V 0 bases short and J 6 bases short, with 15 bases between. The CDR3 has 14 residues. Germline V lookup: CDR1 GTSNPN, CDR2 SVGIG (reference sequence). The table came from immunoSEQ multiplex PCR; TCRdb's copy has only in-frame clones and leaves some out. Among roughly 45,000 clones listed, roughly 80% were seen once. The V call is TRBV30, the J call TRBJ2-7, with D possibly being TRBD2 (7 bases). The origin of this receptor is a human donor in a cohort sampled during active COVID-19. Sequencing input: peripheral blood. The CDR3 bases are TGTGCCTGGAGTGTAGTGGCGGGGGCGGGCGAGCAGTACTTC. Amino acids: CAWSVVAGAGEQYF.